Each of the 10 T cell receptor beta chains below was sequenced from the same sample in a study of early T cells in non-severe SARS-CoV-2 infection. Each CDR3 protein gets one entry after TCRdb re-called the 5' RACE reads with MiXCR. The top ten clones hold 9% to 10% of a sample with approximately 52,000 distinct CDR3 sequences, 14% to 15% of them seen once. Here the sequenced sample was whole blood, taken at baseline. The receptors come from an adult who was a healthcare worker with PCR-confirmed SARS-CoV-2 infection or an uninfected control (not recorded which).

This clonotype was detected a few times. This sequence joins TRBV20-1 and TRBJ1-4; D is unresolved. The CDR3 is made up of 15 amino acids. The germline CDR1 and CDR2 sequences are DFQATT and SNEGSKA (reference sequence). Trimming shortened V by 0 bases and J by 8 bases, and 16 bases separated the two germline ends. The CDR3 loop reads CSARDGEGAQEKLFF. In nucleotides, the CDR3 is TGCAGTGCTAGAGATGGGGAAGGCGCTCAGGAAAAACTGTTTTTT.

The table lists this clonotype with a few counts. The CDR3 region has the DNA TGTGCCAGCAGCCCCCACTTGAGTTTCTCTGGAAACACCATATATTTT. It is translated as CASSPHLSFSGNTIYF. V and J are TRBV28 and TRBJ1-3; D unclear. Germline values: CDR1 MDHEN, CDR2 SYDVKM. This CDR3 has 16 amino acids. Trimming took 6 bases from V and 0 from J, leaving 15 bases between them.

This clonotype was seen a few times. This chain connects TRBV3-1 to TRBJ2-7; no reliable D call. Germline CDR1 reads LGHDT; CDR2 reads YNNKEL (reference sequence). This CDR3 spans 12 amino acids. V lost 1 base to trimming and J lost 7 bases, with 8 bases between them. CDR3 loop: CASSQGGLEQYF. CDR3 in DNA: TGTGCCAGCAGCCAAGGAGGCTTAGAGCAGTACTTC.

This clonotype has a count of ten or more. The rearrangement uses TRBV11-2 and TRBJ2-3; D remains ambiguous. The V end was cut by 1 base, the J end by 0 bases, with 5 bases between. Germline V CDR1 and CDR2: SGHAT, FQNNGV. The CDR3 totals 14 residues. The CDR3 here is CASSLGRSTDTQYF. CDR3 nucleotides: TGTGCCAGCAGCTTAGGACGAAGCACAGATACGCAGTATTTT.

Here the CDR3 DNA reads TGTGCCAGCAGCCCTTGGGGCTACAATGAGCAGTTCTTC. Translating gives CASSPWGYNEQFF. The gene calls are TRBV5-4 and TRBJ2-1; no clear D. The CDR3 loop spans 13 amino acids. CDR1 and CDR2 (germline): SGHNT, YYREEE (reference sequence). V was cut by 4 bases and J by 3 bases, with 8 bases left in between.

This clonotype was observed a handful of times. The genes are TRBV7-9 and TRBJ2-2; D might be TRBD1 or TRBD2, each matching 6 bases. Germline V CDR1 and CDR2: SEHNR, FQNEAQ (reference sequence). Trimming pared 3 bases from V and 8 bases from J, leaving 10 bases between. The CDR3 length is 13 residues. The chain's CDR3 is CASSFTGTGELFF. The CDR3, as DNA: TGTGCCAGCAGCTTCACAGGGACTGGGGAGCTGTTTTTT. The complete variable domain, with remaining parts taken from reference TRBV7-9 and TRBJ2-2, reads DTGVSQNPRHKITKRGQNVTFRCDPISEHNRLYWYRQTLGQGPEFLTYFQNEAQLEKSRLLSDRFSAERPKGSFSTLEIQRTEQGDSAMYLCASSFTGTGELFFGEGSRLTVL.

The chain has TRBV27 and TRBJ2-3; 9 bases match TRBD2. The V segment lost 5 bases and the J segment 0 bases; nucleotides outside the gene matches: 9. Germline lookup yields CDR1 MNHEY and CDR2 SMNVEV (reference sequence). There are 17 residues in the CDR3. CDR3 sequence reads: CASSPGLAQSSTDTQYF. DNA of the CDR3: TGTGCCAGCAGTCCGGGACTAGCTCAATCTAGCACAGATACGCAGTATTTT.

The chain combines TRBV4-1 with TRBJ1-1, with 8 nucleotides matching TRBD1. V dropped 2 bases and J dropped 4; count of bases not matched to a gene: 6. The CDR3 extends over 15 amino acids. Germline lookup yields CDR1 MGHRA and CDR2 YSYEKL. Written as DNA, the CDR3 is TGCGCCAGCAGCCAACGGACAGGGATGGGCACTGAAGCTTTCTTT. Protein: CASSQRTGMGTEAFF.

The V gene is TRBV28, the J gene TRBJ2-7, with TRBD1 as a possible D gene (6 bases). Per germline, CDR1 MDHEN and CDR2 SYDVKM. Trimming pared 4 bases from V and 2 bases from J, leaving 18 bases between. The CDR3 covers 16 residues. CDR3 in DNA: TGTGCCAGCAGTTCCCCTGGACAGAACCCTCCCTACGAGCAGTACTTC. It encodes CASSSPGQNPPYEQYF.

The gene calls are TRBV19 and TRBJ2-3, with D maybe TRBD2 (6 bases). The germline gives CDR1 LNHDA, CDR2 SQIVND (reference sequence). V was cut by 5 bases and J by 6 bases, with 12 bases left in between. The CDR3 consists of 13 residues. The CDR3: CASSGRIGDTQYF. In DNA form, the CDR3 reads TGTGCCAGTAGTGGGAGGATAGGGGATACGCAGTATTTT.